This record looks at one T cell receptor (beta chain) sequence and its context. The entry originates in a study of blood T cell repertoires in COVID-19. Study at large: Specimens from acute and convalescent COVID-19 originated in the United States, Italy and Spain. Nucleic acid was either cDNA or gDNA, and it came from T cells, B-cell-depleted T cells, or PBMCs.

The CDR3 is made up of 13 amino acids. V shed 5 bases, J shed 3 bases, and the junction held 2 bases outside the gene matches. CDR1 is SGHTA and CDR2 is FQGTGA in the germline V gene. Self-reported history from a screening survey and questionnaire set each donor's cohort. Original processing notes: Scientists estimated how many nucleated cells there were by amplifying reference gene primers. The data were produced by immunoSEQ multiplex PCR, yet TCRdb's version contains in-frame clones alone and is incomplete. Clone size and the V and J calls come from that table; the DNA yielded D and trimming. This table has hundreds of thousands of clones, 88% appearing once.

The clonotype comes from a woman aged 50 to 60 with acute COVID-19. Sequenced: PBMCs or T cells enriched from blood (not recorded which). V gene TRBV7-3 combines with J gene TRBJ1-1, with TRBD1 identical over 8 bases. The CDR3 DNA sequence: TGTGCCAGCAGCCAACAGGGGGACACTGAAGCTTTCTTT. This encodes CASSQQGDTEAFF.